This TCR beta chain was recorded in a study of cytomegalovirus exposure and HLA in healthy donors. For the study at large: There were some 380 genotyped donors. Of these, 75% to 85% fell in the genetic ancestry cluster associated with self-reported Caucasian donors.

The PCR had 60 Vbeta and 13 Jbeta primers. The method was immunoSEQ multiplex PCR; TCRdb's version includes in-frame clones alone and lacks a portion of them. The data show more than 95,000 clones, around 9.1% seen once. This clone occurred a few times. The length of the CDR3 is 11 residues. CDR1 and CDR2 from the germline V gene are MGHDK and SYGVNS. V dropped 6 bases and J dropped 5 bases, with 5 bases sitting between them. Sequenced input: PBMCs. This receptor was obtained from a man in his forties in good health and CMV-seropositive. The V gene is TRBV25-1, the J gene TRBJ2-1, with D uncertain. The chain's CDR3 is CASRTNNEQFF. CDR3 sequence (DNA): TGTGCCAGCAGAACTAACAATGAGCAGTTCTTC. Full variable domain (outside the CDR3, taken from reference TRBV25-1 and TRBJ2-1): EADIYQTPRYLVIGTGKKITLECSQTMGHDKMYWYQQDPGMELHLIHYSYGVNSTEKGDLSSESTVSRIRTEHFPLTLESARPSHTSQYLCASRTNNEQFFGPGTRLTVL.